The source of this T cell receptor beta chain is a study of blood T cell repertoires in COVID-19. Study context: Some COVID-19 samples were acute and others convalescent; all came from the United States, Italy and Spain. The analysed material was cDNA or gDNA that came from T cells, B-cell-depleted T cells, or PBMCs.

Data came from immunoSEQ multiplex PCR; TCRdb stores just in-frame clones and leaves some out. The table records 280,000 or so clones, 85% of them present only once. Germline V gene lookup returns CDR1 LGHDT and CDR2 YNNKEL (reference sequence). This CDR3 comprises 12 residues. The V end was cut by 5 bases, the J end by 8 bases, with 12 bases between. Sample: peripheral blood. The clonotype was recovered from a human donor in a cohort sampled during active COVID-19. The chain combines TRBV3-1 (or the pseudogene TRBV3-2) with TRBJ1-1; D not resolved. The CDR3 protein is CASSFLTEEAFF. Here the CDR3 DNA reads TGTGCCAGCAGCTTCTTGACGGAGGAAGCTTTCTTT.